Listed below are T cell receptor beta chains from one sample, sequenced in a study of T cell changes during pregnancy in multiple sclerosis. The assay was immunoSEQ multiplex PCR, and TCRdb's table has in-frame clones only and misses some. The table includes about 110,000 clones, roughly 90% detected once. The sequenced sample was peripheral blood, obtained after pregnancy. These receptors came from a female donor with multiple sclerosis, enrolled in a pregnancy study. The conserved cysteine and the conserved F or W are not part of the CDR3 here. Where a row states a size, it is once, few, many or the class of an expanded clone; other rows omit it.

clone_size: .
j_call: TRBJ2-3
v_call: TRBV5-1
cdr3_aa: ASSLGRGSTDTQY

clone_size: .
j_call: TRBJ2-7
v_call: TRBV11-2
cdr3_aa: ASSSSRGYEQY

clone_size: .
j_call: TRBJ2-2
v_call: TRBV10-1
cdr3_aa: ASSESGAAGELF

clone_size: .
j_call: TRBJ2-5
v_call: TRBV29-1
cdr3_aa: SVVQGQETQY

clone_size: .
j_call: TRBJ1-2
v_call: TRBV7-8
cdr3_aa: ASSLARSVTGVSNYGYT

clone_size: .
j_call: TRBJ1-3
v_call: TRBV19
cdr3_aa: ASTPLVGAGNTIY

clone_size: .
j_call: TRBJ1-1
v_call: TRBV4-1
cdr3_aa: ASSQGPFTEAF

clone_size: once
j_call: TRBJ1-2
v_call: TRBV29-1
cdr3_aa: SAGQGPPYGYT

clone_size: .
j_call: TRBJ2-2
v_call: TRBV11-2
cdr3_aa: ASSLDVGELF

clone_size: .
j_call: TRBJ2-5
v_call: TRBV7-8
cdr3_aa: ASSLDRVEETQY

clone_size: .
j_call: TRBJ2-5
v_call: TRBV7-8
cdr3_aa: ASSATGSLETQY

clone_size: many
j_call: TRBJ1-5
v_call: TRBV7-6
cdr3_aa: ASSLLGALRNQPQH

clone_size: .
j_call: TRBJ2-1
v_call: TRBV5-1
cdr3_aa: ASSPGQSGNEQF

clone_size: .
j_call: TRBJ2-1
v_call: TRBV30
cdr3_aa: AWSVLGGAYNEQF

clone_size: few
j_call: TRBJ1-4
v_call: TRBV2
cdr3_aa: ASRDRVGSEKLF

clone_size: .
j_call: TRBJ1-1
v_call: TRBV19
cdr3_aa: ASSLPPRRFLNTEAF

clone_size: .
j_call: TRBJ2-7
v_call: TRBV19
cdr3_aa: ASSIGSPGLESYEQY

clone_size: .
j_call: TRBJ2-1
v_call: TRBV7-9
cdr3_aa: ASTSTYNEQF

clone_size: .
j_call: TRBJ1-4
v_call: TRBV27
cdr3_aa: ASSYQGASNEKLF

clone_size: .
j_call: TRBJ2-7
v_call: TRBV27
cdr3_aa: ASSFDSYEQY

clone_size: once
j_call: TRBJ1-2
v_call: TRBV13
cdr3_aa: ASSSRTGSGVNYGYT

clone_size: .
j_call: TRBJ2-2
v_call: TRBV7-2
cdr3_aa: ASSLGLPNTGELF

clone_size: .
j_call: TRBJ2-7
v_call: TRBV19
cdr3_aa: ASSGLTVYEQY

clone_size: once
j_call: TRBJ2-5
v_call: TRBV5-4
cdr3_aa: ASSGGTSGDQETQY

clone_size: .
j_call: TRBJ2-7
v_call: TRBV7-9
cdr3_aa: ASSSSQGYEQY

clone_size: .
j_call: TRBJ2-5
v_call: TRBV6-5
cdr3_aa: ASSYASGARETQY

clone_size: .
j_call: TRBJ1-2
v_call: TRBV18
cdr3_aa: ASSPTGTGQLAYGGYT

clone_size: .
j_call: .
v_call: TRBV5-1
cdr3_aa: ASSFAGQYEQY

clone_size: .
j_call: TRBJ1-2
v_call: TRBV18
cdr3_aa: ASSPSGERYGYT

clone_size: .
j_call: TRBJ2-2
v_call: TRBV5-6
cdr3_aa: ASSRGGGGELF

clone_size: .
j_call: TRBJ2-5
v_call: TRBV5-4
cdr3_aa: ASSYPGGQETQY

clone_size: .
j_call: TRBJ1-3
v_call: TRBV9
cdr3_aa: ASTGSGNTIY

clone_size: .
j_call: TRBJ1-1
v_call: TRBV10-2
cdr3_aa: ASRDRSVATEAF

clone_size: .
j_call: TRBJ1-5
v_call: TRBV6-1
cdr3_aa: ASSEGRENQPQH

clone_size: once
j_call: TRBJ2-7
v_call: TRBV27
cdr3_aa: ASSLGTGGSYEQY

clone_size: .
j_call: TRBJ2-7
v_call: TRBV6-1
cdr3_aa: ASSREGGSSYEQY